A single sample gave rise to the 19 T cell receptor beta chains below, sequenced in a study of ipilimumab plus nivolumab after autologous stem cell transplantation. The protocol was immunoSEQ multiplex PCR, while the TCRdb copy is restricted to in-frame clones and leaves out a portion. The table records about 40,000 clones, approximately 92% of them present only once. The specimen comprised PBMCs, sampled in a trial of ipilimumab plus nivolumab as post-transplant consolidation. The receptor set was obtained from a male donor with multiple myeloma.

The CDR3 here is CASDGGRGNEQFF. DNA for the CDR3: TGTGCCAGCGACGGCGGGAGGGGCAATGAGCAGTTCTTC. J is TRBJ2-1 and V is TRBV9, with 9 nucleotides matching TRBD2. There are 13 residues in the CDR3. The germline V gene encodes CDR1 SGDLS and CDR2 YYNGEE. With 7 bases clipped from V and 6 bases from J, the junction kept 5 bases outside the gene matches.

CDR3: CASSAATSGGWDTQYF. In DNA, the CDR3 is TGTGCCAGCAGCGCGGCAACTAGCGGGGGGTGGGATACGCAGTATTTT. The rearrangement joins TRBV9 to TRBJ2-3; 12 bases line up with TRBD2. CDR1 is SGDLS, CDR2 YYNGEE, per germline. Trimming cost V 3 bases and J 6 bases; bases outside gene matches: 8. This CDR3 is 16 amino acids long.

This rearrangement joins TRBV7-3 to TRBJ2-2, with D maybe TRBD2 (6 bases). The CDR3 totals 15 residues. With 5 bases removed from V and 5 bases from J, the gap between germline ends came to 15 bases. Looked up from germline, CDR1 is SGHTA and CDR2 is FQGTGA. The CDR3 protein is CASSPSGDVTGELFF. The CDR3 DNA follows: TGTGCCAGCAGCCCCTCGGGGGACGTAACCGGGGAGCTGTTTTTT.

The gene calls are TRBV7-9 and TRBJ2-3, with 11 bases aligning to TRBD2. CDR1 and CDR2 from the germline V gene are SEHNR and FQNEAQ (reference sequence). V shed 0 bases and J 3 bases; nucleotides not matched to a gene: 2. This CDR3 comprises 16 residues. The CDR3, as DNA: TGTGCCAGCAGCTTAGCACTAGCGGGAGCAACAGATACGCAGTATTTT. Protein: CASSLALAGATDTQYF.

This clone appeared a few times. The chain links TRBV6-4 to TRBJ1-1, with 11 positions matching TRBD1. In germline, CDR1 is MRHNA, CDR2 SNTAGT. This CDR3 is built from 15 residues. The ends lost 3 bases at V and 6 bases at J; junction bases unmatched: 6. CDR3 nucleotide sequence: TGTGCCAGCAGTGAGCAACCGGGACAGGGGGCTGAAGCTTTCTTT. This translates into CASSEQPGQGAEAFF.

This chain joins TRBV21-1 and TRBJ1-5; the listed D gene, TRBD1, was not tested against the DNA. TRBV21-1 constitutes a pseudogene. This CDR3 is 18 amino acids long. The CDR3 DNA reads as TGTGCCAGCAGCAAAGCCCCGGACAGGGAAGGGCGAGGTCAGCCCCAGCATTTT. Amino acids: CASSKAPDREGRGQPQHF.

The V gene is TRBV7-2, the J gene TRBJ2-7, with TRBD2 identical over 10 bases. The CDR3 covers 18 residues. Germline CDR1 and CDR2: SGHTA and FQGNSA. J lost 1 base, V lost 0 bases, and 9 bases had no gene match. CDR3 amino acids: CASSLASSGGDLSYEQYF. The CDR3 bases are TGTGCCAGCAGCTTAGCGTCCAGCGGGGGGGACCTTTCCTACGAGCAGTACTTC.

The J gene is TRBJ2-2, the V gene TRBV7-2, with 8 bases identical to TRBD2. Germline-derived CDR1 and CDR2 are SGHTA and FQGNSA. V was pared by 5 bases and J by 1 base, with 12 bases of the junction left unmatched. This CDR3 has 18 residues. CDR3 sequence: CASSRRLAGMGNTGELFF. CDR3 in DNA: TGTGCCAGCAGCCGCCGTCTAGCGGGTATGGGGAACACCGGGGAGCTGTTTTTT.

DNA for the CDR3: TGTGCCAGCAGCGGAGGAGGGAAGCAGTTCTTC. Residues: CASSGGGKQFF. The chain links TRBV6-5 to TRBJ2-1, with a possible D match to TRBD2 (6 bases). The CDR3 has 11 residues. In germline, CDR1 is MNHEY, CDR2 SVGAGI. V was pared by 6 bases and J by 11 bases, with 11 bases between.

The chain employs TRBV18 and TRBJ2-1; TRBD2 matches 11 bases. J lost 3 bases, V lost 2 bases, and 3 bases had no gene match. The germline gives CDR1 KGHSH, CDR2 LQKENI. There are 16 residues in the CDR3. The CDR3 sequence: CASSPIGLAGYNEQFF. In DNA, the CDR3 is TGTGCCAGCTCACCAATCGGACTAGCGGGCTACAATGAGCAGTTCTTC.

The chain has TRBV28 and TRBJ1-2; no clear D. The V end was cut by 2 bases, the J end by 5 bases, with 6 bases between. Germline loops: CDR1 MDHEN, CDR2 SYDVKM. This CDR3 has 12 residues. CDR3 sequence (DNA): TGTGCCAGCAGTTTAACGGGGTATGGCTACACCTTC. Its translation: CASSLTGYGYTF.

Here the CDR3 reads CASSIKGSGSFYEQYF. The CDR3 DNA is TGTGCCAGTAGTATAAAGGGTAGCGGGAGCTTCTACGAGCAGTACTTC. This chain connects TRBV19 to TRBJ2-7; 9 bases are a match to TRBD2. Per germline, CDR1 LNHDA and CDR2 SQIVND (reference sequence). This CDR3 comprises 16 residues. The V segment lost 2 bases and the J segment 3 bases; nucleotides outside the gene matches: 8.

V and J are TRBV27 and TRBJ1-5, with 9 bases fitting TRBD1. This CDR3 region has 14 residues. Looked up from germline, CDR1 is MNHEY and CDR2 is SMNVEV (reference sequence). J gave up 6 bases and V 5 bases, and 5 bases lay outside the gene matches. CDR3 DNA sequence: TGTGCCAGCAGTAGACAGGGGGTCTTTCAGCCCCAGCATTTT. As protein: CASSRQGVFQPQHF.

The rearrangement uses TRBV7-6 and TRBJ2-2, with D possibly TRBD1 on 6 matching bases. The CDR3 is made up of 19 amino acids. CDR1 SGHVS and CDR2 FNYEAQ come from the germline V gene. Trimming removed 2 bases from V and 2 bases from J, with 21 bases in between. CDR3 sequence reads: CASSLPLFGSGVNTGELFF. In DNA, the CDR3 is TGTGCCAGCAGCTTACCCCTCTTTGGCTCAGGGGTCAACACCGGGGAGCTGTTTTTT.

The gene calls are TRBV7-6 and TRBJ1-3, with D maybe TRBD1 (5 bases). This CDR3 region has 14 residues. The germline V and J ends were trimmed by 1 base and 4 bases, with 8 bases remaining between them. Germline V lookup: CDR1 SGHVS, CDR2 FNYEAQ. The CDR3 sequence: CASSLGGAGNTIYF. The CDR3 DNA follows: TGTGCCAGCAGCTTAGGGGGCGCAGGAAACACCATATATTTT.

This chain links TRBV11-1 with TRBJ2-7; D gene uncertain. The germline gives CDR1 SGHAT, CDR2 FQDESV (reference sequence). The CDR3 runs to 12 residues. The germline V and J ends were trimmed by 2 bases and 4 bases, with 6 bases remaining between them. The CDR3 nucleotides are TGTGCCAGCAGCTTACGTGAATACGAGCAGTACTTC. Protein product: CASSLREYEQYF.

This clone was picked up one time. The chain employs TRBV11-1 and TRBJ2-7, with 9 bases that match TRBD2. This CDR3 spans 13 amino acids. V lost 2 bases and J lost 6; bases outside the gene matches: 2. CDR1 and CDR2 from the germline V gene are SGHAT and FQDESV (reference sequence). Here the CDR3 reads CASSLNSGSEQYF. CDR3 sequence (DNA): TGTGCCAGCAGCTTAAATAGCGGGAGCGAGCAGTACTTC.

The chain combines TRBV2 with TRBJ2-5, with D possibly being TRBD2 (6 bases). The CDR3 runs to 13 residues. CDR1 is SNHLY, CDR2 FYNNEI, per germline. Deletions cut 6 bases from V and 2 bases from J, with 10 bases between. CDR3 in amino acids: CASSRDLQETQYF. In DNA form, the CDR3 reads TGTGCCAGCAGCCGGGACTTACAAGAGACCCAGTACTTC. The variable domain in full, completed from reference TRBV2 and TRBJ2-5, reads EPEVTQTPSHQVTQMGQEVILRCVPISNHLYFYWYRQILGQKVEFLVSFYNNEISEKSEIFDDQFSVERPDGSNFTLKIRSTKLEDSAMYFCASSRDLQETQYFGPGTRLLVL.

The CDR3 loop is CASSLSQVGSYEQYF. CDR3 DNA: TGTGCCAGCAGCTTATCTCAGGTCGGGTCCTACGAGCAGTACTTC. The chain is built from TRBV11-2 and TRBJ2-7; D gene ambiguous. The CDR3 has 15 amino acids. V was clipped by 2 bases and J by 1 base, with 12 bases between them. Germline loops: CDR1 SGHAT, CDR2 FQNNGV.